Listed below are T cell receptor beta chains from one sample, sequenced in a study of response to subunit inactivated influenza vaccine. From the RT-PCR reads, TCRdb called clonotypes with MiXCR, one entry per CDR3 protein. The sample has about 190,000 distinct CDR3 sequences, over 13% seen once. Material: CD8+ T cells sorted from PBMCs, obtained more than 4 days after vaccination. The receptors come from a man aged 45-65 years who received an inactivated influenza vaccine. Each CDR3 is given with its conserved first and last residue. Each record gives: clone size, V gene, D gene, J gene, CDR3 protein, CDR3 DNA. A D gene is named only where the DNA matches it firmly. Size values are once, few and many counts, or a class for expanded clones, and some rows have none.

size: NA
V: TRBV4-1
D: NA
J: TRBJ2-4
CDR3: CASSQEKDPGNIQYF
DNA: TGCGCCAGCAGCCAAGAAAAGGACCCCGGCAACATTCAGTACTTC

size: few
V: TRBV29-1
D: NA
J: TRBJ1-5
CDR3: CSVERVSAQPQHF
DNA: TGCAGCGTCGAGAGGGTTTCGGCCCAGCCCCAGCATTTT

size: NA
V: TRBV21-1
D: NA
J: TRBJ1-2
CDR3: CASSKGGGANYGYTF
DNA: TGTGCCAGCAGCAAAGGGGGGGGAGCTAACTATGGCTACACCTTC

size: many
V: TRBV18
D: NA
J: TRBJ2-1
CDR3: CASSPRGNSYNEQFF
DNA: TGTGCCAGCTCACCGAGGGGGAACTCCTACAATGAGCAGTTCTTC

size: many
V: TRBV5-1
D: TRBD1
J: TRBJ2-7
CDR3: CASSFGTGDEQYF
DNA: TGTGCCAGCAGTTTTGGGACAGGGGACGAGCAGTACTTC

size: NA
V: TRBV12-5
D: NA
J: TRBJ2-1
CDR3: CASGLGLLNEQFF
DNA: TGTGCTAGTGGTTTGGGACTTCTCAATGAGCAGTTCTTC

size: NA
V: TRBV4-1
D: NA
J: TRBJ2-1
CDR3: CASSQTSREQFF
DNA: TGCGCCAGCAGCCAAACTAGCCGGGAGCAGTTCTTC

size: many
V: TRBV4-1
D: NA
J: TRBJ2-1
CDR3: CASSQELHLGGGNEQFF
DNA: TGCGCCAGCAGCCAAGAGCTTCATCTCGGTGGAGGCAATGAGCAGTTCTTC

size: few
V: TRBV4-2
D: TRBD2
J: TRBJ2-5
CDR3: CASSQGTSIAETQYF
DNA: TGTGCCAGCAGCCAAGGGACTAGCATCGCCGAGACCCAGTACTTC

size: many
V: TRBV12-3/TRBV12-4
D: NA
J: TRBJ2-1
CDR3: CASSPRANRVNEQFF
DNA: TGTGCCAGCAGCCCGAGGGCAAACAGGGTCAATGAGCAGTTCTTC

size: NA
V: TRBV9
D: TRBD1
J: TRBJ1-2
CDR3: CASSGQGTNYGYTF
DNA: TGTGCCAGCAGCGGACAGGGAACCAACTATGGCTACACCTTC

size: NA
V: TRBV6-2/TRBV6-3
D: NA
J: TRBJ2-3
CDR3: CASSYSRGYTPTDTQYF
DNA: TGTGCCAGCAGTTACTCGCGCGGCTACACCCCCACAGATACGCAGTATTTT

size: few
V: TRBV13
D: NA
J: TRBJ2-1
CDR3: CASSNYNEQFF
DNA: TGTGCCAGCAGTAACTACAATGAGCAGTTCTTC

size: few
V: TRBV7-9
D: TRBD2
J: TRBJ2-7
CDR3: CASSLGPAGAPYEQYF
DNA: TGTGCCAGCAGCTTAGGCCCAGCGGGGGCCCCCTACGAGCAGTACTTC

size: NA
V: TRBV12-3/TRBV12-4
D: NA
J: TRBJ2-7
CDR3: CASSFMGILGESHEQYF
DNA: TGTGCCAGCAGTTTTATGGGAATTTTGGGGGAGTCGCACGAGCAGTACTTC

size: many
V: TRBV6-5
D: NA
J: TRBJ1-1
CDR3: CASSPIGTEAFF
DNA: TGTGCCAGCAGCCCCATAGGAACTGAAGCTTTCTTT

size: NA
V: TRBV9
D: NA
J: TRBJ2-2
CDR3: CASGRSTGELFF
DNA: TGTGCCAGCGGGCGGAGCACCGGGGAGCTGTTTTTT

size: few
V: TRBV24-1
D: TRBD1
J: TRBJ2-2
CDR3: CATSDFGTVANTGELFF
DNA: TGTGCCACCAGTGATTTTGGGACAGTCGCGAACACCGGGGAGCTGTTTTTT

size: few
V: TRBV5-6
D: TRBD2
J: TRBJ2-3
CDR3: CASSTSETSTDTQYF
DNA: TGTGCCAGCAGCACTAGCGAAACTAGCACAGATACGCAGTATTTT

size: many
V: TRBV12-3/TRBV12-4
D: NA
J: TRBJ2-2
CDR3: CASSFFKTGELFF
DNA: TGTGCCAGCAGTTTCTTCAAAACCGGGGAGCTGTTTTTT

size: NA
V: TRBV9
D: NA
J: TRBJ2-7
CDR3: CASSSYDSPYEQYF
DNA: TGTGCCAGCAGCTCCTACGACAGCCCCTACGAGCAGTACTTC

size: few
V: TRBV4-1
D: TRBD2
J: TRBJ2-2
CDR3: CASSQVAGPNTGELFF
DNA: TGCGCCAGCAGCCAAGTAGCGGGGCCGAACACCGGGGAGCTGTTTTTT

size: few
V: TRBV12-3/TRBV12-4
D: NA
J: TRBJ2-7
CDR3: CASSLVQNAYEQYF
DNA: TGTGCCAGCAGTTTAGTTCAGAATGCCTACGAGCAGTACTTC

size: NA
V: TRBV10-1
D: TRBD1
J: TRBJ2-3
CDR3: CASGRQGLVDTQYF
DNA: TGCGCCAGCGGTAGACAGGGATTGGTAGATACGCAGTATTTT

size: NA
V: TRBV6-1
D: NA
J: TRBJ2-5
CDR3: CASRGAFQETQYF
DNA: TGTGCCAGCAGAGGGGCCTTCCAAGAGACCCAGTACTTC

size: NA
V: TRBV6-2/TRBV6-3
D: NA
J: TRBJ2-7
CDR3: CASSYVSYEQYF
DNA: TGTGCCAGCAGTTACGTGTCCTACGAGCAGTACTTC

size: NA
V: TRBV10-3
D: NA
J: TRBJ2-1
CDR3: CAIVGPYNEQFF
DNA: TGTGCCATCGTAGGTCCCTACAATGAGCAGTTCTTC

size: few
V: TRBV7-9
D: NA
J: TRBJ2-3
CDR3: CASSLHLGGLKDTQYF
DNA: TGTGCCAGCAGCTTACACCTCGGGGGCCTTAAAGATACGCAGTATTTT

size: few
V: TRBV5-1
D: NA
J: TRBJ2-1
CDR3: CASSPPAFGGSYNEQFF
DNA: TGCGCCAGCAGCCCCCCAGCCTTCGGCGGCTCCTACAATGAGCAGTTCTTC

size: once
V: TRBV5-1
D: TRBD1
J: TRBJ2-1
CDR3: CASSPSGQGSDEQFF
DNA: TGCGCCAGCAGCCCTTCGGGACAGGGCAGTGATGAGCAGTTCTTC

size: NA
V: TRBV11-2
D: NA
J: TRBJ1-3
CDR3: CASSEPGTSGNTIYF
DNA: TGTGCCAGCAGCGAACCTGGGACATCTGGAAACACCATATATTTT

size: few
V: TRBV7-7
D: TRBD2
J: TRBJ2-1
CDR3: CASKRGLAEDNEQFF
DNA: TGTGCTAGCAAACGAGGACTAGCGGAGGACAATGAGCAGTTCTTC

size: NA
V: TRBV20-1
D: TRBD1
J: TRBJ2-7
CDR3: CSARSRDRATYEQYF
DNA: TGCAGTGCTAGATCCCGGGACAGGGCTACCTACGAGCAGTACTTC

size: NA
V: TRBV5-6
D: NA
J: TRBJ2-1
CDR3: CASSLGGGHSYNEQFF
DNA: TGTGCCAGCAGCTTGGGGGGGGGCCACTCCTACAATGAGCAGTTCTTC

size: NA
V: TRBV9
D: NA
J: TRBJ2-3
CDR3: CASSVGGHDTQYF
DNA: TGTGCCAGCAGCGTAGGCGGCCATGATACGCAGTATTTT

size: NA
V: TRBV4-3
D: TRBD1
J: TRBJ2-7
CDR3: CASSQTGGSYEQYF
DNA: TGCGCCAGCAGCCAAACAGGGGGCTCCTACGAGCAGTACTTC

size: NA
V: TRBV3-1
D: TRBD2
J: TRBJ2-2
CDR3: CASSQDIVASGTGELFF
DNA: TGTGCCAGCAGCCAAGATATCGTGGCTAGCGGCACCGGGGAGCTGTTTTTT

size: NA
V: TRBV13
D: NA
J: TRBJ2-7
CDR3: CASTFRDFSSEQYF
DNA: TGTGCCAGCACCTTCCGGGACTTTTCCTCCGAGCAGTACTTC

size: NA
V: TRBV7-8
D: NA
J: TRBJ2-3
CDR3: CASSEGVTRPTDTQYF
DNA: TGTGCCAGCAGCGAGGGGGTAACGCGGCCCACAGATACGCAGTATTTT

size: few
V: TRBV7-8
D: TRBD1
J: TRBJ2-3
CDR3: CASSLNPGQGLDTQYF
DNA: TGTGCCAGCAGCTTAAATCCGGGACAGGGCCTGGATACGCAGTATTTT